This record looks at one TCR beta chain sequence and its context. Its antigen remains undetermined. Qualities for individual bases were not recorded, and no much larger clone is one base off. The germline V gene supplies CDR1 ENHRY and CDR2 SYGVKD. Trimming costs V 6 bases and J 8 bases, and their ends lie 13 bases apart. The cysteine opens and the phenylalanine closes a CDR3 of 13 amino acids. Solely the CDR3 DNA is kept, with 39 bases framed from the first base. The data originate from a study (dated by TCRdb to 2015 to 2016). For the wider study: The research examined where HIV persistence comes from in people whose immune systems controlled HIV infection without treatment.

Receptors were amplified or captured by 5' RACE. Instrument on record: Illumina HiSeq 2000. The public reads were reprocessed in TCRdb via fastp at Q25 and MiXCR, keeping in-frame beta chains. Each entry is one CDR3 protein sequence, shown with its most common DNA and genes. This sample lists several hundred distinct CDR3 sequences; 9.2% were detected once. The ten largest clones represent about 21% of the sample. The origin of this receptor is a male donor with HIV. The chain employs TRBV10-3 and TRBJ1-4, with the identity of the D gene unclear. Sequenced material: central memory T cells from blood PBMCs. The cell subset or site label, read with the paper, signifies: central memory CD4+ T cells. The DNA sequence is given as TGTGCCATCAGAGGGCTACAAGGAGAAAAACTGTTTTTT. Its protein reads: CAIRGLQGEKLFF.